This T cell receptor (beta chain) appears in the sequencing data of a study of cytotoxic CD8 clonotypes in ibrutinib-treated CLL. Study results and caveats: Circulating CD8+ T-cell counts were tracked by baseline clonality, which exceeded that of age-matched healthy donors.

As to this clone: Its cognate antigen is unknown.

Generated by immunoSEQ multiplex PCR, the TCRdb table keeps only in-frame clones and is missing some. The data contain more than 200,000 clones, under 80% of them singletons. Trimming at V came to 10 bases and at J to 3 bases, leaving 12 bases not matched to a gene. The CDR3 length is 15 residues. Germline CDR1 and CDR2: MNHEY and SVGAGI. This receptor was taken from a human donor with chronic lymphocytic leukemia. Sequencing was performed on PBMCs, taken after 24 months of ibrutinib treatment. The chain uses TRBV6-5 and TRBJ2-7; 10 bases are a match to TRBD1. The CDR3 coding sequence is TGTGCCAAGGGACAGGGGAGCCTGCCACGCTACGAGCAGTACTTC. Translation: CAKGQGSLPRYEQYF.